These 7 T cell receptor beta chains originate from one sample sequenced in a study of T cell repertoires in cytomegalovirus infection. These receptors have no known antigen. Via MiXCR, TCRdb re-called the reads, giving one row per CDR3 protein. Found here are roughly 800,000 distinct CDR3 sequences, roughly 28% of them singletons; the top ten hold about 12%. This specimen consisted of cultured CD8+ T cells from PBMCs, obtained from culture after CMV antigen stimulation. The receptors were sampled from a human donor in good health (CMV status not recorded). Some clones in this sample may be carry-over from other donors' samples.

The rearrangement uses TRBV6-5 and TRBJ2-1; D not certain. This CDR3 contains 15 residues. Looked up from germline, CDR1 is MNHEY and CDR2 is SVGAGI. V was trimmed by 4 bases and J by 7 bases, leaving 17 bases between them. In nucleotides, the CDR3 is TGTGCCAGCAGTTCCCTCTGGGTGCCAGATAATGAGCAGTTCTTC. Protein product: CASSSLWVPDNEQFF.

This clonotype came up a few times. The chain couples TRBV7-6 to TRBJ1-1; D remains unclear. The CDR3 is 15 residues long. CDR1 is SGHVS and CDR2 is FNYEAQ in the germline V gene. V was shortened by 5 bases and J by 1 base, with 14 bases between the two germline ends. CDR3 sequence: CASSQLYSKNTEAFF. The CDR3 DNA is TGTGCCAGCAGCCAATTGTACAGTAAGAACACTGAAGCTTTCTTT. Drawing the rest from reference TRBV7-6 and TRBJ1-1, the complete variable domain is GAGVSQSPRYKVTKRGQDVALRCDPISGHVSLYWYRQALGQGPEFLTYFNYEAQQDKSGLPNDRFSAERPEGSISTLTIQRTEQRDSAMYRCASSQLYSKNTEAFFGQGTRLTVV.

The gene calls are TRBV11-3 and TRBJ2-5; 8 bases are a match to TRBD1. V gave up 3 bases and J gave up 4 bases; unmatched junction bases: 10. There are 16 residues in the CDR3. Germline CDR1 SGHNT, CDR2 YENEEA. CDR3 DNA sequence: TGTGCCAGCAGCTTGGGGACAGGAGGGGTGAGAGAGACCCAGTACTTC. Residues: CASSLGTGGVRETQYF.

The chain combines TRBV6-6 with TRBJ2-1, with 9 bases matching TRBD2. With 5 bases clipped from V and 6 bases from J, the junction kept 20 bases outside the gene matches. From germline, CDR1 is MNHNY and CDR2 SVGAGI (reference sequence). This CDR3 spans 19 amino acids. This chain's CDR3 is CASSPERGGLGLAANEQFF. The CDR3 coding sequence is TGTGCCAGCAGTCCTGAGAGGGGGGGACTGGGACTAGCAGCCAATGAGCAGTTCTTC.

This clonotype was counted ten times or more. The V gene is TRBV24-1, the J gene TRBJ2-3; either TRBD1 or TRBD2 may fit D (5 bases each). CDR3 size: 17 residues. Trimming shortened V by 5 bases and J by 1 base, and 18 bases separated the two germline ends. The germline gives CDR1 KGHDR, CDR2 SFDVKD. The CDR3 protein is CATSVGTAGLGTDTQYF. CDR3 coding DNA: TGTGCCACCAGTGTCGGGACCGCCGGGTTAGGCACAGATACGCAGTATTTT.

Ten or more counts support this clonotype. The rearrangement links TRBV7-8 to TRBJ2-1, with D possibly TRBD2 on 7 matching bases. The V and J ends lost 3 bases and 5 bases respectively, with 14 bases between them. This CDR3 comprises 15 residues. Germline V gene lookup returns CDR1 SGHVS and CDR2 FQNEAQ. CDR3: CASSFDGGPHNEQFF. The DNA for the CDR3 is TGTGCCAGCAGCTTTGACGGGGGGCCCCACAATGAGCAGTTCTTC.

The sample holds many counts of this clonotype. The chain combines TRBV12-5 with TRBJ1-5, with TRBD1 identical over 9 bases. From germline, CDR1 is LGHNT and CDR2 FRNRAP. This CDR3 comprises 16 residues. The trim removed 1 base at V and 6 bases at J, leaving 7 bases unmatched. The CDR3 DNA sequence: TGTGCTAGTGGTTTGGCTCCGGGACAGGGTCCTCAGCCCCAGCATTTT. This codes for CASGLAPGQGPQPQHF. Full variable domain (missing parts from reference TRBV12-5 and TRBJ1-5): DARVTQTPRHKVTEMGQEVTMRCQPILGHNTVFWYRQTMMQGLELLAYFRNRAPLDDSGMPKDRFSAEMPDATLATLKIQPSEPRDSAVYFCASGLAPGQGPQPQHFGDGTRLSIL.